This T cell receptor beta chain was observed in a study of PD-1 blockade in classical Hodgkin lymphoma. The patients all showed relapse after autologous stem cell transplantation, while their brentuximab vedotin exposure varied. Study results and caveats: Newly diagnosed and completely responding patients shared comparable baseline diversity. Compared with baseline, CD4+ but not CD8+ TCR diversity had risen significantly by C4D1.

The repertoire was sequenced with immunoSEQ multiplex PCR; TCRdb's copy has only in-frame clones and lacks some. The sample gives about 27,000 clones, about 78% of which show up once; around 32% is in the top ten. Comments on this clone: As yet, its antigen is unknown.

CDR1 MNHEY and CDR2 SVGAGI come from the germline V gene. The CDR3 is 16 residues long. The V end was cut by 2 bases, the J end by 0 bases, with 13 bases between. The V and J genes are TRBV6-5 and TRBJ1-1, with D perhaps matching TRBD1 (6 bases). The source of this sequence is a human donor with classical Hodgkin lymphoma. The sequencing used peripheral blood mononuclear cells (PBMCs), collected before the second cycle of nivolumab. The CDR3 coding sequence is TGTGCCAGCAGTTACGGGGGCTCGGGAATGAACACTGAAGCTTTCTTT. Its translation: CASSYGGSGMNTEAFF.